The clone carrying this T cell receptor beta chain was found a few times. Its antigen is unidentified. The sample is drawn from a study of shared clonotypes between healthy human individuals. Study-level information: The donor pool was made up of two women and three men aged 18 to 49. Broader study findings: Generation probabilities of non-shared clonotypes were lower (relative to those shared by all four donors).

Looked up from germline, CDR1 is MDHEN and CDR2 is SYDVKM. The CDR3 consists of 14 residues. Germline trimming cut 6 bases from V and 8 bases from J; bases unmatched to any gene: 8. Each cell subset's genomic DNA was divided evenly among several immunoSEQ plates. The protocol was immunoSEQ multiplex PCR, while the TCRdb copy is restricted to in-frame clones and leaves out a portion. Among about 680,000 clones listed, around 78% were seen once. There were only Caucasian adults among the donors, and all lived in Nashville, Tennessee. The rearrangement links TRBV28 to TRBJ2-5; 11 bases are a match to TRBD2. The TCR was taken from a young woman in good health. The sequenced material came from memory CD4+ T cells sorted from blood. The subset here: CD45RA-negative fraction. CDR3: CASRGLAGRGTQYF. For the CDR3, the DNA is TGTGCCAGCAGAGGACTAGCGGGTAGGGGCACCCAGTACTTC.